This is a list of T cell receptor beta chains from one sample in a study of identical twins. TCRdb reprocessed the 5' RACE reads with MiXCR, giving one entry per CDR3 protein. The sample lists a few hundred thousand distinct CDR3 sequences; about 18% were seen once. Material for sequencing was naive T cells sorted from blood. Receptor source: a man aged 50 or older in good health. Both conserved end residues are part of each CDR3. Each record gives: V gene, J gene, D gene, CDR3 protein. The D gene is left open where the match is weak.

TRBV20-1	TRBJ2-3	-	CSARDFTGSGRADTQYF
TRBV2	TRBJ1-5	-	CASSLLGRSSGQPQHF
TRBV12-3/TRBV12-4	TRBJ2-3	-	CASSFAGLRSTDTQYF
TRBV2	TRBJ2-1	TRBD2	CASRKRTSGYSSYNEQFF
TRBV20-1	TRBJ1-1	-	CSARERANTEAFF
TRBV12-3/TRBV12-4	TRBJ1-5	TRBD1	CASSQGQGYQPQHF
TRBV20-1	TRBJ2-2	-	CSASLYSTNTGELFF
TRBV20-1	TRBJ2-1	TRBD1	CSAPQTGGSNEQFF
TRBV20-1	TRBJ2-1	-	CSAIYPAGGYNEQFF
TRBV6-1	TRBJ2-1	-	CASRVQAASSYNEQFF
TRBV9	TRBJ2-7	-	CASSLSGDPSYEQYF
TRBV15	TRBJ1-5	TRBD1	CATSRDETGRDNQPQHF
TRBV3-1	TRBJ2-3	-	CASSITDTQYF
TRBV5-1	TRBJ2-3	TRBD2	CASSSLAGGPDTQYF
TRBV6-5	TRBJ1-2	-	CASSYNPRQLTNYGYTF
TRBV20-1	TRBJ2-5	-	CSAREETQYF
TRBV11-2	TRBJ2-2	-	CASSYGTATGELFF
TRBV6-5	TRBJ1-5	TRBD1	CASSYPRQGRPHSNQPQHF
TRBV7-2	TRBJ2-7	-	CASSFNADSYEQYF
TRBV7-8	TRBJ2-7	-	CASSPRLALFYEQYF
TRBV6-2/TRBV6-3	TRBJ2-1	TRBD2	CASSHRLAGYNEQFF
TRBV7-2	TRBJ2-7	TRBD2	CASSPARLAGAQYEQYF
TRBV20-1	TRBJ1-5	-	CSAIIQGIGNQPQHF
TRBV12-3/TRBV12-4	TRBJ1-5	TRBD1	CASRKGAQGNQPQHF
TRBV12-3/TRBV12-4	TRBJ1-4	-	CASSQYREELFF
TRBV6-1	TRBJ2-2	-	CASSRQEGNTGELFF
TRBV5-1	TRBJ2-4	-	CASSLFSLNGVKNIQYF
TRBV4-3	TRBJ1-4	TRBD1	CASSQAGQGNEKLFF
TRBV4-1	TRBJ1-2	-	CASSQPRAKTGDGYTF
TRBV10-3	TRBJ2-1	-	CAISDPLRPSYNEQFF
TRBV6-2/TRBV6-3	TRBJ2-1	-	CASSYRGARGKNEQFF
TRBV5-1	TRBJ2-1	TRBD2	CASRPGTSDYNEQFF
TRBV7-9	TRBJ2-4	-	CASSFGLQNIQYF
TRBV20-1	TRBJ1-2	TRBD1	CSAKGGLYGYTF
TRBV6-2/TRBV6-3	TRBJ1-5	-	CASSYSIYRAGQPQHF
TRBV7-8	TRBJ1-2	-	CASSFPGRGYTF
TRBV29-1	TRBJ2-1	-	CSVDQGTGNEQFF
TRBV4-2	TRBJ1-5	-	CASSQDEANQPQHF
TRBV7-2	TRBJ2-7	TRBD1	CASSRDRATLYEQYF
TRBV4-2	TRBJ1-2	-	CASSQEETVYGYTF
TRBV5-1	TRBJ2-1	TRBD2	CASSLANQDPGLAGSYNEQFF
TRBV12-3/TRBV12-4	TRBJ1-2	TRBD1	CASGQGAHSYGYTF
TRBV6-1	TRBJ2-2	TRBD1	CASRPGTGGAGNTGELFF
TRBV20-1	TRBJ2-5	-	CSASPWPANYQETQYF
TRBV10-1	TRBJ2-5	-	CASSDGVGQETQYF
TRBV7-9	TRBJ2-4	TRBD1	CASGRTGENIQYF
TRBV4-2	TRBJ2-3	-	CASSQVGGFADTQYF
TRBV25-1	TRBJ2-3	-	CASSAGTLTDTQYF
TRBV14	TRBJ2-4	-	CASSQIPWDIQYF
TRBV29-1	TRBJ2-5	-	CSVNPRASQETQYF